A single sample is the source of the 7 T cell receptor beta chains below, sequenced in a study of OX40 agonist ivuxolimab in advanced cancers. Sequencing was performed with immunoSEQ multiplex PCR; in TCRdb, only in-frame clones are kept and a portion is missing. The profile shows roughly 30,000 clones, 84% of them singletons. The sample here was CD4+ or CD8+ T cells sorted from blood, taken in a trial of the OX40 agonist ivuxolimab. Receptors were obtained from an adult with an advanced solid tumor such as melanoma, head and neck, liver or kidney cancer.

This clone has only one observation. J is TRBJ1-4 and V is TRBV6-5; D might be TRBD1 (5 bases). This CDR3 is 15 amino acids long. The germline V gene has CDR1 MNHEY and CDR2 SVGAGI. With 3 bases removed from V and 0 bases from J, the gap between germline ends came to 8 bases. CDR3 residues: CASSYSGSTNEKLFF. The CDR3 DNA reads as TGTGCCAGCAGTTATTCAGGGTCAACTAATGAAAAACTGTTTTTT.

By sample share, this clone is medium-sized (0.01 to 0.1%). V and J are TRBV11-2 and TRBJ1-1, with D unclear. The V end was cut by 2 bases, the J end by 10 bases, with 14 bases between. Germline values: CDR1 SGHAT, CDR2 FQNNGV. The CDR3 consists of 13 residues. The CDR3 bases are TGTGCCAGCAGCTTACAGGCGGCCACGGGAGCTTTCTTT. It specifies CASSLQAATGAFF.

The CDR3 region has the DNA TGCGCCAGCACGGATAGGACAGGGGGCAATGAGCAGTTCTTC. Translating gives CASTDRTGGNEQFF. The gene calls are TRBV5-1 and TRBJ2-1; TRBD1 matches at 10 bases. J gave up 6 bases and V 6 bases, and 6 bases lay outside the gene matches. The CDR3 is 14 residues long. Germline assignment: CDR1 SGHRS and CDR2 YFSETQ.

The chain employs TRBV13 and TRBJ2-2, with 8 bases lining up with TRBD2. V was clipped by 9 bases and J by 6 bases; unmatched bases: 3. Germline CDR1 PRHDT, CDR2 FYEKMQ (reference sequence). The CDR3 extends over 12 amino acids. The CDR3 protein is CASLAGPGELFF. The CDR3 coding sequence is TGTGCCAGTTTAGCGGGGCCCGGGGAGCTGTTTTTT.

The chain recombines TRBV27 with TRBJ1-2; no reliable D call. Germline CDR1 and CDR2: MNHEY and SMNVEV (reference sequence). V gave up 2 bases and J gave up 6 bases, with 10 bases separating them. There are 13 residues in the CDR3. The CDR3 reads CASSLVEGNGYTF. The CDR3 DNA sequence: TGTGCCAGCAGTTTAGTAGAGGGCAATGGCTACACCTTC.

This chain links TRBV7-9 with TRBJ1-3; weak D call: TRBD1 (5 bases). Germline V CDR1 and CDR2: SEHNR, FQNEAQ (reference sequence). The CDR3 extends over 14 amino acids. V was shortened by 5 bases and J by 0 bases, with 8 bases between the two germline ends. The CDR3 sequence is CASSPGNSGNTIYF. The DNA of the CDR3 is TGTGCCAGCAGCCCAGGGAACTCTGGAAACACCATATATTTT.

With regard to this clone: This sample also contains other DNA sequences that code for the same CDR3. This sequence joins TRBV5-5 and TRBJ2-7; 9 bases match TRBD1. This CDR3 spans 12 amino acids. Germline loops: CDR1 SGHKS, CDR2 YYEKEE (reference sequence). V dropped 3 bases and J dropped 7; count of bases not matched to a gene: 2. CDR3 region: CASSWTGEEQYF. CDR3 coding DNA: TGTGCCAGCAGCTGGACAGGGGAAGAGCAGTACTTC.